The 18 T cell receptor beta chains below were found in one sample sequenced in a study of blood T cells in healthy people across ages. PCR was performed a second time for roughly 6 to 12 cycles using a sample-barcoded 5' primer and a J-beta primer mix. One entry per CDR3 protein results from TCRdb running MiXCR on the 5' RACE reads. The sample shows approximately 1.5 million distinct CDR3 sequences, about 35% of them seen only once. Sequencing was done on a sample of blood. These receptors were collected from a woman aged 25 to 39 in good health.

This clonotype has only one observation. The chain joins TRBV27 to TRBJ2-7; 8 nucleotides match TRBD2. The DNA end lines up better with TRBJ2-5; the J call may be wrong. Germline-derived CDR1 and CDR2 are MNHEY and SMNVEV (reference sequence). The CDR3 runs to 15 residues. Here the CDR3 reads CASSLTGGPLETQYF. The CDR3 bases are TGTGCCAGCAGTTTAACGGGGGGGCCTTTGGAGACCCAGTACTTC.

This clonotype was counted a single time. This rearrangement joins TRBV6-5 to TRBJ1-2, with D possibly TRBD1 on 6 matching bases. V was pared by 4 bases and J by 8 bases, with 11 bases between. Germline V lookup: CDR1 MNHEY, CDR2 SVGAGI. CDR3 length: 12 amino acids. CDR3 sequence: CASSSSGVGYTF. DNA of the CDR3: TGTGCCAGCAGTTCTTCAGGGGTAGGCTACACCTTC.

The rearrangement uses TRBV6-6 and TRBJ1-2; no firm D call. Germline values: CDR1 MNHNY, CDR2 SVGAGI (reference sequence). The CDR3 is made up of 14 amino acids. V shed 4 bases and J shed 7 bases, with 16 bases lying between them. The DNA of the CDR3 is TGTGCCAGCAGTTCTGGTTGGGTACTGGGTGGCTACACCTTC. This translates into CASSSGWVLGGYTF.

This clonotype was seen only a few times. This chain joins TRBV4-1 and TRBJ1-1; TRBD1 is a possible D gene (5 bases). The CDR3 contains 14 residues. V was clipped by 2 bases and J by 4 bases, with 11 bases between them. Per the germline V gene, CDR1 is MGHRA and CDR2 is YSYEKL. CDR3 protein: CASSQRRGTTEAFF. Written as DNA, the CDR3 is TGCGCCAGCAGCCAACGGCGGGGGACCACTGAAGCTTTCTTT.

Notes on this clonotype: One end of the junction does not line up with germline, which may come from a read error. The gene calls are TRBV6-2 or TRBV6-3 and TRBJ2-7; 8 nucleotides align to TRBD1. The CDR3 has 14 amino acids. Germline CDR1 MNHEY, CDR2 SVGEGT. The CDR3 DNA sequence: TGTGCCAGCAGTTACTCTGACAGGGGTTACGGGCAGTACTTC. Its protein is CASSYSDRGYGQYF.

This clonotype showed up many times. The chain uses TRBV29-1 and TRBJ1-2; 12 bases line up with TRBD1. Germline V gives CDR1 SQVTM, CDR2 ANQGSEA. V was pared by 3 bases and J by 8 bases, with 7 bases of the junction left unmatched. The CDR3 loop spans 14 amino acids. The chain's CDR3 is CSVEGQGAHWGYTF. CDR3 DNA sequence: TGCAGCGTTGAGGGACAGGGGGCTCACTGGGGCTACACCTTC.

The rearrangement links TRBV20-1 to TRBJ2-7; TRBD2 aligns across 12 bases. Trimming cost V 2 bases and J 3 bases; bases outside gene matches: 8. Germline loops: CDR1 DFQATT, CDR2 SNEGSKA (reference sequence). The CDR3 has 16 residues. The CDR3 DNA is TGCAGTGCTAGAAGGCCTAGCGGGAGGGCCGACTACGAGCAGTACGTC. As protein: CSARRPSGRADYEQYV.

This chain joins TRBV29-1 and TRBJ1-2; no clear D. V lost 7 bases and J 4 bases, leaving 16 bases between the germline ends. The CDR3 is 13 amino acids. Germline V lookup: CDR1 SQVTM, CDR2 ANQGSEA. The CDR3 loop is CSATPKSSYGYTF. DNA for the CDR3: TGCAGCGCTACACCGAAGTCTAGCTATGGCTACACCTTC.

In this sample, this clonotype turned up once. V is TRBV3-1 and J is TRBJ2-5; 12 bases are a match to TRBD2. Germline-derived CDR1 and CDR2 are LGHDT and YNNKEL (reference sequence). The V and J ends lost 4 bases and 9 bases, in that order; junction bases with no gene match: 12. The CDR3 is 16 residues long. CDR3 protein: CASSRAGLAGTRSQYF. As DNA, the CDR3 is TGTGCCAGCAGCCGGGCAGGACTAGCGGGGACCCGATCCCAGTACTTC.

As for this clonotype: One end of the junction varies from germline; a read error may be responsible. The chain couples TRBV12-3 or TRBV12-4 to TRBJ2-7; D possibly matches TRBD1 or TRBD2 (5 bases each). The CDR3 covers 14 residues. The CDR3 DNA sequence: TGTGCCAGCAGTGCGAGGGCCCCTGGGGACGAGCACTACTTC. Translated, it gives CASSARAPGDEHYF.

V is TRBV30 and J is TRBJ2-1, with 12 bases lining up with TRBD2. This CDR3 has 13 residues. Trimming cost V 8 bases and J 3 bases; bases outside gene matches: 2. From germline, CDR1 is GTSNPN and CDR2 SVGIG (reference sequence). The CDR3 DNA sequence: TGTGCCCTAGCGGGAGGGGACTACAATGAGCAGTTCTTC. This sequence encodes CALAGGDYNEQFF.

The rearrangement uses TRBV11-2 and TRBJ2-7; D remains unclear. The V end lost 6 bases, the J end lost 0 bases, and 9 bases lay between the germline ends. This CDR3 has 13 amino acids. CDR1 and CDR2 from the germline V gene are SGHAT and FQNNGV. The CDR3, as DNA: TGTGCCAGCAGGCACAGCTCCTCCTACGAGCAGTACTTC. This codes for CASRHSSSYEQYF.

The chain recombines TRBV12-3 or TRBV12-4 with TRBJ2-1; D is perhaps TRBD2 (7 bases). V dropped 3 bases and J dropped 15 bases, with 12 bases sitting between them. The CDR3 totals 11 residues. The CDR3 coding sequence is TGTGCCAGCAGTTTGACGGGGGGCCTGTTCTTC. Translating gives CASSLTGGLFF.

This clonotype was counted between two and nine times. The V call is TRBV4-1, the J call TRBJ2-5; tentative D call: TRBD1 (5 bases). With the DNA end fitting TRBJ2-7 better, the J assignment may be wrong. The CDR3 covers 14 residues. Germline V gene data show CDR1 as MGHRA and CDR2 as YSYEKL. The chain's CDR3 is CASSQVGRGSEQYF. The CDR3 DNA reads as TGCGCCAGCAGCCAAGTCGGAAGGGGCAGCGAGCAGTACTTC.

The rearrangement links TRBV5-1 to TRBJ2-7; possible D gene TRBD1, 6 bases. Trimming took 4 bases from V and 1 from J, leaving 12 bases between them. The CDR3 runs 14 residues. Germline values: CDR1 SGHRS, CDR2 YFSETQ. The CDR3 region is CASSAGAISYEQYF. In DNA, the CDR3 is TGCGCCAGCAGCGCAGGGGCGATATCCTACGAGCAGTACTTC.

The chain joins TRBV27 to TRBJ2-7, with D perhaps TRBD2 (6 bases). V lost 0 bases and J lost 7, with 16 bases in between. The CDR3 runs to 15 residues. Germline lookup yields CDR1 MNHEY and CDR2 SMNVEV (reference sequence). Written as DNA, the CDR3 is TGTGCCAGCAGTTTATCTACGGGACTGCACTATGAGCAGTACTTC. Amino acid sequence: CASSLSTGLHYEQYF.

A few counts support this clonotype. V and J are TRBV20-1 and TRBJ2-5, with D perhaps TRBD1 (5 bases). Trimming pared 0 bases from V and 4 bases from J, leaving 12 bases between. CDR3 length: 14 residues. Germline V gives CDR1 DFQATT, CDR2 SNEGSKA (reference sequence). The CDR3 region is CSARDQRTIETQYF. The CDR3 region has the DNA TGCAGTGCTAGAGATCAAAGGACAATAGAGACCCAGTACTTC.

The chain's CDR3 is CASSPGSGELFF. The CDR3 region has the DNA TGTGCCAGCAGTCCGGGATCCGGGGAGCTGTTTTTT. The V call is TRBV6-4, the J call TRBJ2-2, with D maybe TRBD2 (5 bases). This CDR3 is 12 amino acids long. V was shortened by 5 bases and J by 6 bases, with 7 bases between the two germline ends. Germline V gene sequence: CDR1 MRHNA, CDR2 SNTAGT.